The entry below gives a single TCR beta chain sequence along with its context. As yet, its antigen is unknown. CDR3 length: 15 amino acids. CDR1 is SNHLY, CDR2 FYNNEI, per germline. Trimming cost V 7 bases and J 2 bases; bases outside gene matches: 10. This sample is part of a study of regulatory T cells in long-lasting Graves disease. Study-wide background: Antithyroid drugs had been given to newly diagnosed Graves' patients for under 3 months.

General study points: Having only a small sample size may have limited accuracy. Persistent disease samples used TRBV28, TRBJ1-2 and TRBJ2-5 preferentially.

Described time point: newly diagnosed GD, antithyroid drugs for less than 3 months. The TCR library was made from RNA extracted from PBMCs. Assembly of TCR beta libraries relied on iRepertoire HTBI primers together with Arm-PCR of CDR3 regions. One entry per CDR3 protein, called by TCRdb with MiXCR from the multiplex PCR reads. The repertoire holds about 320,000 distinct CDR3 sequences, with about 20% as singletons. The chain links TRBV2 to TRBJ2-7; 8 nucleotides match TRBD2. Material: peripheral blood mononuclear cells (PBMCs), obtained at new diagnosis, from a patient treated with antithyroid drugs. The TCR originated in a female donor with Graves disease. The CDR3 protein is CASIYRGGRAYEQYF. The CDR3 DNA follows: TGTGCCAGCATCTACCGGGGGGGGCGGGCCTACGAGCAGTACTTC.